This paragraph reports one T cell receptor beta chain. Original methodology: Reference gene primer amplification yielded estimated nucleated cell counts. TCRdb's copy holds only in-frame clones and misses some; the assay was immunoSEQ multiplex PCR. V, J and clone size are taken as reported in that table, and D and trimming were inferred from the DNA itself. The sample contains about 160,000 clones, approximately 88% of which appear only once. This specimen belongs to a study of blood T cell repertoires in COVID-19. Looking at the study overall: Collection of acute and convalescent COVID-19 samples took place in the United States, Italy and Spain. Sources were T cells, B-cell-depleted T cells, or PBMCs; the material itself was cDNA or gDNA.

The V gene lost 5 bases and the J gene lost 8 bases, with 10 bases spanning the gap. The V gene's germline CDR1 is KGHSH and CDR2 LQKENI. CDR3 length equals 12 residues. This receptor was identified in an elderly woman with active or convalescent COVID-19. Source material: peripheral blood. The rearrangement links TRBV18 to TRBJ2-1; D gene ambiguous. CDR3 DNA sequence: TGTGCCAGCTCAACAACATGGTATGAGCAGTTCTTC. This encodes CASSTTWYEQFF.